The rows below give T cell receptor beta chains drawn from one sample of a study of cytomegalovirus exposure and HLA in healthy donors. Sequencing was performed with immunoSEQ multiplex PCR; in TCRdb, only in-frame clones are kept and a portion is missing. Of 150,000 to 200,000 clones in the sample, roughly 80% were seen once. The specimen was PBMCs. The source of these receptors is a man in his thirties or forties in good health and CMV-seropositive. Both conserved end residues are trimmed from each CDR3. Size is stated for part of the rows, as once, few or many counts, or as a class when the clone is expanded.

>-|TRBV5-6|TRBJ1-6
ASCMLTQGSSPLH
>-|TRBV27|TRBJ1-1
ASSLRQGNTEAF
>-|TRBV9|TRBJ2-1
ASSPPVSNEQF
>-|TRBV5-5|TRBJ1-2
ASSSGTGSYGYT
>-|TRBV4-1|TRBJ1-1
ASSQEGGLRTEAF
>-|TRBV7-7|TRBJ2-6
ASSPSTGNVLT
>-|TRBV7-6|TRBJ2-1
ASSFGPPAGSEQF
>-|TRBV7-7|TRBJ1-3
ASSQGQGNTIY
>-|TRBV10-3|TRBJ1-6
ATSPAAGGYNSPLH
>-|TRBV10-3|TRBJ1-1
AIKGSSRTGKAETEAF
>-|TRBV7-2|TRBJ2-5
ASSYSTVEETQY
>-|TRBV27|TRBJ2-7
ASSSGTSGGAYEQY
>-|TRBV18|TRBJ2-2
ASSPTGTGELF
>-|TRBV18|TRBJ2-2
ASSQRQGSGTGELF
>-|TRBV27|TRBJ1-2
ASSPHVQPYGYT
>-|TRBV7-3|TRBJ2-3
ASSPLAGDRAQY
>-|TRBV21-1|TRBJ2-7
AKHPKTYEQY
>-|TRBV19|TRBJ2-5
ASSISHGSGGRKTQY
>-|TRBV7-8|TRBJ1-6
ASSRGGAGGSPLH
>-|TRBV7-6|TRBJ2-3
ASSSSRGRTDTQY
>few|TRBV5-1|TRBJ1-2
ASSFETPNYGYT
>-|TRBV21-1|TRBJ1-4
ASSKALEAGKGRKNEKLF
>-|TRBV7-8|TRBJ2-1
ASSLGDRYNEQF
>-|TRBV7-2|TRBJ2-2
ASSLLGGGPSGELF
>-|TRBV29-1|TRBJ2-1
SVDKTSPSSYNEQF
>-|TRBV6-1|TRBJ2-7
ASSEIWAGLGGEQY
>-|TRBV5-1|TRBJ2-1
ASSLGYRGRSSYNEQF
>-|TRBV7-8|TRBJ2-2
ASSPTSGSTGELF
>-|TRBV6-1|TRBJ1-5
ASSGQGGGNQPQH
>-|TRBV4-3|TRBJ2-5
ASSQDSSGGQETQY
>-|TRBV18|TRBJ1-2
ASSDKATGYGYT
>-|TRBV5-5|TRBJ2-2
ASSPRVGQGLDTGELF
>-|TRBV10-3|TRBJ1-2
AISESGRGWYGYT
>-|TRBV4-1|TRBJ1-3
ASSQVPGGFTGNTIY
>-|TRBV7-2|TRBJ1-3
ASSLYSGSGNTIY
>-|TRBV11-3|TRBJ1-4
ASSLGQGTTNEKLF
>-|TRBV5-1|TRBJ2-7
ASRLGQGYEQY
>-|TRBV7-2|TRBJ2-7
ASSHPGYEQY
>-|TRBV11-2|TRBJ1-2
ASSPEGGASASYGYT
>-|TRBV6-6|TRBJ2-7
ASTGVTSSYEQY
>-|TRBV6-4|TRBJ2-3
ASSDDGGAATQY